These T cell receptor beta chains were read from a single sample in a study of blood T cell repertoires in COVID-19. The assay was immunoSEQ multiplex PCR, and TCRdb's table has in-frame clones only and misses some. The sample holds some 270,000 clones; 86% are singletons and the top ten take around 9%. The sequenced material came from peripheral blood. The receptors come from a man between 40 and 49 years old with active or convalescent COVID-19. CDR3s leave out the opening cysteine and the closing phenylalanine or tryptophan. Each record gives: V gene, J gene, CDR3 protein.

V: TRBV30; J: TRBJ1-2; CDR3: AWRFPGQSFYGYT
V: TRBV15; J: TRBJ2-1; CDR3: ATSRDPGVYNEQF
V: TRBV30; J: TRBJ1-2; CDR3: AIEANANYGYT
V: TRBV27; J: TRBJ2-4; CDR3: ASIFRQGAPSNIQY
V: TRBV7-9; J: TRBJ2-7; CDR3: ASSLYSYEQY
V: TRBV24-1; J: TRBJ2-1; CDR3: ATSDVGTFPYNEQF
V: TRBV4-1; J: TRBJ1-6; CDR3: ASSQTGANSPLH
V: TRBV6-5; J: TRBJ1-5; CDR3: ASSMNRVNQPQH
V: TRBV13; J: TRBJ2-2; CDR3: ASSGRRGTGELF
V: TRBV27; J: TRBJ1-1; CDR3: ASSLDRGTEAF
V: TRBV25-1; J: TRBJ1-6; CDR3: ATRQGASLPLH
V: TRBV28; J: TRBJ1-5; CDR3: ASRTGLSQPQH
V: TRBV24-1; J: TRBJ2-5; CDR3: ATSDLSPGQETQY
V: TRBV15; J: TRBJ1-3; CDR3: ATSRAGGEAGNTIY
V: TRBV5-1; J: TRBJ1-1; CDR3: ASSRRVEGKAF
V: TRBV5-4; J: TRBJ2-7; CDR3: ASSLRGASGRVSYEQY
V: TRBV6-5; J: TRBJ1-2; CDR3: ASTQGARGYT
V: TRBV4-1; J: TRBJ2-7; CDR3: ASSQVLPYEQY
V: TRBV27; J: TRBJ2-1; CDR3: ASKRDSNEQF
V: TRBV19; J: TRBJ2-4; CDR3: ASSTARQGKNIQY
V: TRBV5-4; J: TRBJ2-1; CDR3: ASSSTGNFNEQF
V: TRBV15; J: TRBJ1-1; CDR3: ATSSRAGFEAF
V: TRBV14; J: TRBJ2-3; CDR3: ASSQGRGRTDTQY
V: TRBV6-5; J: TRBJ2-7; CDR3: ASSYERDRRYEQY
V: TRBV11-3; J: TRBJ2-1; CDR3: ASSLTPDREQF
V: TRBV29-1; J: TRBJ1-4; CDR3: SAVSITGHQGKLF
V: TRBV6-6; J: TRBJ2-2; CDR3: ASSYQDQGTGELF
V: TRBV7-9; J: TRBJ1-4; CDR3: ASSIQGGNEKLF
V: TRBV27; J: TRBJ2-3; CDR3: AASGTGTDTQY
V: TRBV5-1; J: TRBJ1-1; CDR3: ASSLARGGMNTEAF
V: TRBV30; J: TRBJ2-7; CDR3: ACSQGAYEQY
V: TRBV20-1; J: TRBJ1-4; CDR3: SARDRTGLF